The T cell receptor (beta chain) under discussion was sequenced for a study of CD8 T cells in ankylosing spondylitis. This clonotype was detected ten times or more. As yet, its antigen is unknown. Construction of TCR beta libraries was performed using quantitative 5'-RACE with molecular barcodes. MiXCR was run by TCRdb on the 5' RACE reads, yielding one entry per CDR3 protein. The table shows under 250,000 distinct CDR3 sequences, with about 10% occurring only once. This CDR3 region has 14 residues. Trimming pared 6 bases from V and 2 bases from J, leaving 12 bases between. Germline-derived CDR1 and CDR2 are MDHEN and SYDVKM. Study-level findings and limits: Before this, some motif variants had been reported in reactive arthritis synovial fluid and blood. Disease-linked clones reportedly concentrated significantly in matched ankylosing spondylitis synovial fluid. Among TCR beta sequences, a motif of several highly homologous variants appeared characteristic of ankylosing spondylitis blood.

V is TRBV28 and J is TRBJ2-3; tentatively, D is TRBD2 (5 bases). Input material: blood, either unsorted or a sorted T cell fraction (not recorded which). The sequence derives from a male donor with ankylosing spondylitis or in good health (not recorded which). CDR3 amino acids: CASSLAGLTDTQYF. CDR3 in DNA: TGTGCCAGCAGCTTGGCGGGCCTCACAGATACGCAGTATTTT.